This TCR beta chain was profiled in a study of Graves' ophthalmopathy and Graves' hyperthyroidism. Germline V lookup: CDR1 MNHEY, CDR2 SVGAGI. V was trimmed by 4 bases and J by 1 base, leaving 13 bases between them. The CDR3 runs to 15 residues. Points from the study as a whole: Ophthalmopathy could be told apart from stable hyperthyroidism by a 13-signature model (about 90% sensitivity, roughly 80% specificity).

To note about this clonotype: What it binds is unknown.

Amplification targeted the TCR beta CDR3 regions, with RNA transcripts as the source material. Second-round multiplex PCR came after a first-round RT-PCR that employed HTBI primers. TCRdb called the multiplex PCR reads again in MiXCR, with one record for every CDR3 protein. The sample shows some 200,000 distinct CDR3 sequences, approximately 28% of them seen only once. Ophthalmopathy cases showed moderate-to-severe activity, scoring CAS ≥3 and NOSPECS ≥4, with duration under 3 months. Establishment of the diagnosis relied upon clinical symptoms, serum thyroxine, TRAb, thyroid ultrasound and orbital computed tomography. Fresh peripheral blood, 10 ml, was the PBMC source.

The source of this sequence is a man aged 45 to 65 with Graves' ophthalmopathy. Sample: peripheral blood. This chain joins TRBV6-5 and TRBJ1-1; D is undetermined. CDR3 residues: CASSSAPPGNTEAFF. CDR3 coding DNA: TGTGCCAGCAGTTCCGCCCCTCCCGGGAACACTGAAGCTTTCTTT.